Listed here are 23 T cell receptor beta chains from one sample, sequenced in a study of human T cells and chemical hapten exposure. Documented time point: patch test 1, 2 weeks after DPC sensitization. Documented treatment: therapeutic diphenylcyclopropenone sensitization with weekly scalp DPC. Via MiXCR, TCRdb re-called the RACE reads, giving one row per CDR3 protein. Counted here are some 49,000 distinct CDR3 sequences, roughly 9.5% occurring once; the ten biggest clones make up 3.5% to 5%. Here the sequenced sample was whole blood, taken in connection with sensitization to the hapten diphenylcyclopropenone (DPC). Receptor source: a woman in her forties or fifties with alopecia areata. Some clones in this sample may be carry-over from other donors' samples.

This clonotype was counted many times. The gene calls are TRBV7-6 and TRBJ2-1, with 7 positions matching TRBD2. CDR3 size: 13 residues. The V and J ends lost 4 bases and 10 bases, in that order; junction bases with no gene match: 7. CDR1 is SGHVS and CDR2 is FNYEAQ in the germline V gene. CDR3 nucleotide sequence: TGTGCCAGCAGCTCGTCGACTAGCAGGGAGCAGTTCTTC. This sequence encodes CASSSSTSREQFF. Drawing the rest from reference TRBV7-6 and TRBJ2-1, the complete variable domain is GAGVSQSPRYKVTKRGQDVALRCDPISGHVSLYWYRQALGQGPEFLTYFNYEAQQDKSGLPNDRFSAERPEGSISTLTIQRTEQRDSAMYRCASSSSTSREQFFGPGTRLTVL.

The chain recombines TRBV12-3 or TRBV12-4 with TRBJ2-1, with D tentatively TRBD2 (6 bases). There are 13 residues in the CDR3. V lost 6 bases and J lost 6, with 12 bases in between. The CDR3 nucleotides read TGTGCCAGCAGACCCGGGACTGTCAATGAGCAGTTCTTC. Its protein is CASRPGTVNEQFF.

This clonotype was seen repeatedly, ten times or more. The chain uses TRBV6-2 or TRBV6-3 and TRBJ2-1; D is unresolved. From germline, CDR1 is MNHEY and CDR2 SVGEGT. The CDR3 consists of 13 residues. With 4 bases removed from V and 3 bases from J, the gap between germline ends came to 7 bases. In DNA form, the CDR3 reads TGTGCCAGCAGTTTCGCCGGCTACAATGAGCAGTTCTTC. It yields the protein CASSFAGYNEQFF.

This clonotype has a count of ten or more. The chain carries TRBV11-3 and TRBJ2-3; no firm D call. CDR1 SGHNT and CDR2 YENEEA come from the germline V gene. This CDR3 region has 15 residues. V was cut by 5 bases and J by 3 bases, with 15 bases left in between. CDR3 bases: TGTGCCAGCAGCCCAGGCCGCCGACTGACAGATACGCAGTATTTT. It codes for CASSPGRRLTDTQYF.

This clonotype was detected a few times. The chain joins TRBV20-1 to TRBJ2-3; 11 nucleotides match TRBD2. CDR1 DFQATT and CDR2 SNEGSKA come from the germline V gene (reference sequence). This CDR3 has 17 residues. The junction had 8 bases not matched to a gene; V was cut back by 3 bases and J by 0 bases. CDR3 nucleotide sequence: TGCAGTGCTAGCCCCCCCGTAGCGGGAGGGAGCACAGATACGCAGTATTTT. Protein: CSASPPVAGGSTDTQYF.

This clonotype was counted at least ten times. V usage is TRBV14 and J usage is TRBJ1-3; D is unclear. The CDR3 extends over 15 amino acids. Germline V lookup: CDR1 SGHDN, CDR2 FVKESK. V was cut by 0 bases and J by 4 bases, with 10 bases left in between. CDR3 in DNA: TGTGCCAGCAGCCAAGATCTAGGATCGGGAAACACCATATATTTT. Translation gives CASSQDLGSGNTIYF.

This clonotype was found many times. Written as DNA, the CDR3 is TGTGCCAGCAGCTTTGCACCTGCCACTGAAGCTTTCTTT. Its protein is CASSFAPATEAFF. The V gene is TRBV11-2, the J gene TRBJ1-1; D remains unclear. Germline CDR1 is SGHAT and CDR2 is FQNNGV. The CDR3 runs to 13 residues. V lost 3 bases and J 4 bases, leaving 9 bases between the germline ends.

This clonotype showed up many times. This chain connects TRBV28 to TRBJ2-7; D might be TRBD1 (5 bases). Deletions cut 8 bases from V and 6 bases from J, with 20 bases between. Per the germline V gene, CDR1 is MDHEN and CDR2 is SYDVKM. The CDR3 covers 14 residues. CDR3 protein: CASGTLGHRLEQYF. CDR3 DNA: TGTGCCAGCGGAACCCTCGGACACCGGCTCGAGCAGTACTTC.

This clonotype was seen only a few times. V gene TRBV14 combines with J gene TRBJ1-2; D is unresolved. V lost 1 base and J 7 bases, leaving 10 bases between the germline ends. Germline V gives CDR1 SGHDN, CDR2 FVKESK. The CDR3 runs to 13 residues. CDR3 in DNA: TGTGCCAGCAGCCAAGGTTACGCGAGTGGCTACACCTTC. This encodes CASSQGYASGYTF.

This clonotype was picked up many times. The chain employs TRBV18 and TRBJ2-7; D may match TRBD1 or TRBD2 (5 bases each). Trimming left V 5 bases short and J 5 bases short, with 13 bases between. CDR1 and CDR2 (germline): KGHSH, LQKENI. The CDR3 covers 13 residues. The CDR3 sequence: CASSYNLGDEQYF. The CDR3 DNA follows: TGTGCCAGCTCATACAACTTGGGGGACGAGCAGTACTTC.

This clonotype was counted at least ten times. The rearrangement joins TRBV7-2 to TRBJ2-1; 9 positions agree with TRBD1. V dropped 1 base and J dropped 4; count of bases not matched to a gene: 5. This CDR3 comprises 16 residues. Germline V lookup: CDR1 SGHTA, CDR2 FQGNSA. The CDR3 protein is CASSLEGTGLYNEQFF. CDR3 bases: TGTGCCAGCAGCTTAGAGGGGACAGGGCTATACAATGAGCAGTTCTTC.

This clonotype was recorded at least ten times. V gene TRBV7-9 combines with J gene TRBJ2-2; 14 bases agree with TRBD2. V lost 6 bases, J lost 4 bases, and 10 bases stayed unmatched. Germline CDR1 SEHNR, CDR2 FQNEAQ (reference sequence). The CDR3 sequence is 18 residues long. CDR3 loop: CASSLPGLAGAGTGELFF. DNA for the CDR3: TGTGCCAGCAGTCTTCCGGGACTAGCGGGAGCGGGCACCGGGGAGCTGTTTTTT.

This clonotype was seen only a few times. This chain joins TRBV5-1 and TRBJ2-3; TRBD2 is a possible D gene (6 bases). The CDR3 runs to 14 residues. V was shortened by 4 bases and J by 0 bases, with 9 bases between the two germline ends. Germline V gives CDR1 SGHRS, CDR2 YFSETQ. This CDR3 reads CASSAGSSTDTQYF. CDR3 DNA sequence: TGCGCCAGCAGCGCCGGGAGTAGCACAGATACGCAGTATTTT.

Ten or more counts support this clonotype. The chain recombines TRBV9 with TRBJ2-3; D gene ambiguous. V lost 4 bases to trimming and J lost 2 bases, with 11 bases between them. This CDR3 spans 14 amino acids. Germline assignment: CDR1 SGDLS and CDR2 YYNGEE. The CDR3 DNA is TGTGCCAGCAGCTTCCGAGGCCCCACAGATACGCAGTATTTT. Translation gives CASSFRGPTDTQYF.

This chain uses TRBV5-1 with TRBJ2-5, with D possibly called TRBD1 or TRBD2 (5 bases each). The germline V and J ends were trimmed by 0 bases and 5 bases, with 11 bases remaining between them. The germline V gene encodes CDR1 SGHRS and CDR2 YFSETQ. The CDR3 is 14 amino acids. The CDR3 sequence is CASSLVRGSETQYF. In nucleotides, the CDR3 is TGCGCCAGCAGCTTGGTGAGGGGTTCCGAGACCCAGTACTTC.

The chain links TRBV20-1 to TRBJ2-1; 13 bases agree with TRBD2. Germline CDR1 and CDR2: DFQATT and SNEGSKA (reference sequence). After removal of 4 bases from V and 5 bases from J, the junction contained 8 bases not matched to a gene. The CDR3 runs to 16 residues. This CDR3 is CSATRLGTSGNNEQFF. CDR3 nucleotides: TGCAGTGCTACCAGGTTGGGGACTAGCGGGAACAATGAGCAGTTCTTC.

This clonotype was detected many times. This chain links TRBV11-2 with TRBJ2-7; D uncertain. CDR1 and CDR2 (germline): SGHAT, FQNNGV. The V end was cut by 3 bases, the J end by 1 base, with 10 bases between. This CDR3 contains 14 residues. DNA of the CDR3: TGTGCCAGCAGCTTCGTTTCAGAATCCTACGAGCAGTACTTC. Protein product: CASSFVSESYEQYF. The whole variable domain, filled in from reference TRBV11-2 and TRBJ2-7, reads EAGVAQSPRYKIIEKRQSVAFWCNPISGHATLYWYQQILGQGPKLLIQFQNNGVVDDSQLPKDRFSAERLKGVDSTLKIQPAKLEDSAVYLCASSFVSESYEQYFGPGTRLTVT.

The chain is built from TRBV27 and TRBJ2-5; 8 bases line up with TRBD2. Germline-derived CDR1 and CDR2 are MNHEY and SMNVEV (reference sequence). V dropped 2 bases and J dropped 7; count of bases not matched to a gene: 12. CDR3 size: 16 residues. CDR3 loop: CASSLKALPSGGTQYF. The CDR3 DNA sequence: TGTGCCAGCAGTTTAAAGGCCTTGCCCAGCGGGGGGACCCAGTACTTC.

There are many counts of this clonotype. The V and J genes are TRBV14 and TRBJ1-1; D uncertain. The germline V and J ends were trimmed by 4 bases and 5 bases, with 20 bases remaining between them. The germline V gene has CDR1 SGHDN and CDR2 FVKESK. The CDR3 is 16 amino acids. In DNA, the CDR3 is TGTGCCAGCAGCCCCCACCCCCGGGTAGAGGTGACTGAAGCTTTCTTT. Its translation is CASSPHPRVEVTEAFF.

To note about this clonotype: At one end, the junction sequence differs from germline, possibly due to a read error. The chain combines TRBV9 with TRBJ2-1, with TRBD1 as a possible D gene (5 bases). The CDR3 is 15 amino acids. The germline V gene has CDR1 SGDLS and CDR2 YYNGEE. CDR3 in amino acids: CASSVRRQSYNEQIF. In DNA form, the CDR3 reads TGTGCCAGCAGCGTACGCCGACAGAGCTACAATGAGCAGATCTTC.

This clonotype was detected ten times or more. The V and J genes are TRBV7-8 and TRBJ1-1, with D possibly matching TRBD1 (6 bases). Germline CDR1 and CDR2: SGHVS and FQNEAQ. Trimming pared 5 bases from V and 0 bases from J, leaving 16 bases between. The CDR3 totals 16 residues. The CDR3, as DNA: TGTGCCAGCAGCCGACAGGACGGTCTTCTGAACACTGAAGCTTTCTTT. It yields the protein CASSRQDGLLNTEAFF.

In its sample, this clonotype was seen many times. The CDR3 nucleotides are TGTGCCACCAGTGATTCACGACAGGCGTTGGATACGCAGTATTTT. Protein: CATSDSRQALDTQYF. J is TRBJ2-3 and V is TRBV24-1; a weak D match, TRBD1 (6 bases). The CDR3 is made up of 15 amino acids. V was pared by 2 bases and J by 6 bases, with 14 bases between. Germline CDR1 is KGHDR and CDR2 is SFDVKD.

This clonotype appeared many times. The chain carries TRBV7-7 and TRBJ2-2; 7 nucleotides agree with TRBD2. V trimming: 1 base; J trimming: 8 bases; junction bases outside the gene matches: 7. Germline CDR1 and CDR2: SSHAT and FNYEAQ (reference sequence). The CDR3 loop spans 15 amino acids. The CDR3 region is CASSLVAGAPGELFF. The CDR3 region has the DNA TGTGCCAGCAGCTTAGTCGCGGGAGCTCCGGGGGAGCTGTTTTTT.